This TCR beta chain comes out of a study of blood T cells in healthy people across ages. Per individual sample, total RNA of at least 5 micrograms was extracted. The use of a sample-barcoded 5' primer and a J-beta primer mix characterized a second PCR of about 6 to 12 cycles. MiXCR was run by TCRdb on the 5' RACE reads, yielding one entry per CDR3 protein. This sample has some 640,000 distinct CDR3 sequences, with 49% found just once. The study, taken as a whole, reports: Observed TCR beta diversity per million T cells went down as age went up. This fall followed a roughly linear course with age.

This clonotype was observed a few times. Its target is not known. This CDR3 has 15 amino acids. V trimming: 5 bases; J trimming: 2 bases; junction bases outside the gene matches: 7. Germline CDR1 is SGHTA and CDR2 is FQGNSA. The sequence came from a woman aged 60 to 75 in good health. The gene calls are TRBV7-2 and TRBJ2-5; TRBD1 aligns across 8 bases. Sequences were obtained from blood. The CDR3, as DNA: TGTGCCAGCAGCCTGAGGACAGGGTTGCAAGAGACCCAGTACTTC. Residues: CASSLRTGLQETQYF. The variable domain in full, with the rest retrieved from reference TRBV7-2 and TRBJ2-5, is GAGVSQSPSNKVTEKGKDVELRCDPISGHTALYWYRQSLGQGLEFLIYFQGNSAPDKSGLPSDRFSAERTGGSVSTLTIQRTQQEDSAVYLCASSLRTGLQETQYFGPGTRLLVL.